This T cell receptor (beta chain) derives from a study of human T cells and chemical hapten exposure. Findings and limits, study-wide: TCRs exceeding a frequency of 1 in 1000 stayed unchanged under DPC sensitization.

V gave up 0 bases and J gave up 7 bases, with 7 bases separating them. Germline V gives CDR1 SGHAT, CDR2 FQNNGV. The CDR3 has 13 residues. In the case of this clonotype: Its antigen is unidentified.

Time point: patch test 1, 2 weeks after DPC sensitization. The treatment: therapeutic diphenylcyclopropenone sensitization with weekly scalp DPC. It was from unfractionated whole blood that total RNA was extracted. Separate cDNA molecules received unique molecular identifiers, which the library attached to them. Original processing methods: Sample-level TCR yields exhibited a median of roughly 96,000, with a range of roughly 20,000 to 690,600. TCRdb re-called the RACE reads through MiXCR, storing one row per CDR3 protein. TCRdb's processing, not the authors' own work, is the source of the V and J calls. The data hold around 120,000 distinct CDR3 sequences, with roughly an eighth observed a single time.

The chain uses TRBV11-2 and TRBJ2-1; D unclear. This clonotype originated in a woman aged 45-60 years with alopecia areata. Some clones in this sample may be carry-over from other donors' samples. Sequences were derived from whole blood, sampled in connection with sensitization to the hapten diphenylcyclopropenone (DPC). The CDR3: CASSLDYRNEQFF. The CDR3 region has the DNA TGTGCCAGCAGCTTAGACTATAGGAATGAGCAGTTCTTC.